This T cell receptor (beta chain) appears in the sequencing data of a study of cytomegalovirus exposure and HLA in healthy donors. Whole-study results and caveats: One cluster of highly shared sequence variants probably arose as a sequencing artifact. HLA allele associations emerged for roughly 17,000 TCR beta sequences in a later analysis, at 0.05 false discovery rate.

Of note for this clone: Its cognate antigen is unknown.

CDR3 length: 16 amino acids. Germline CDR1 reads ENHRY; CDR2 reads SYGVKD. The trim removed 3 bases at V and 1 base at J, leaving 6 bases unmatched. 60 Vbeta and 13 Jbeta primers were used in PCR. Using immunoSEQ multiplex PCR, the repertoire was profiled, and TCRdb retains in-frame clones only, with some absent. The table records approximately 240,000 clones, 70% to 80% of them present only once. The chain combines TRBV10-3 with TRBJ1-2; TRBD1 matches at 9 bases. The TCR originated in an older woman in good health and CMV-seropositive. The sequencing input was PBMCs. The CDR3 DNA reads TGTGCCATCAGTGATGGACAGGGGACTTTTAACTATGGCTACACCTTC. Encoded protein: CAISDGQGTFNYGYTF.